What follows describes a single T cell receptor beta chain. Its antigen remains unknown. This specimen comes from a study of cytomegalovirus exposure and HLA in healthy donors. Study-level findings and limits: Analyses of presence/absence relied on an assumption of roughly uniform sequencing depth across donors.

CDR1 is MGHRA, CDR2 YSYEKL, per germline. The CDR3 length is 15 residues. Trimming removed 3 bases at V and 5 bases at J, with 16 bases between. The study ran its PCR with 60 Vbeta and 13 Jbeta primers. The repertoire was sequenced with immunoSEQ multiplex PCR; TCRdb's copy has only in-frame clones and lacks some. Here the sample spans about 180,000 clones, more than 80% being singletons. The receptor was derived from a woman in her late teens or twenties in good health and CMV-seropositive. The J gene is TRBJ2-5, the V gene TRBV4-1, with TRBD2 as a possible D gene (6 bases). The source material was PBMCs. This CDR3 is CASSQAPGGTETQYF. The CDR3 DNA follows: TGCGCCAGCAGCCAGGCCCCCGGGGGAACCGAGACCCAGTACTTC.